The entry below gives a single T cell receptor beta chain sequence along with its context. Its target is not known. The data originate from a study of immune evolution from preneoplasia to lung adenocarcinoma. Study-level points and caveats: Normal lung had highest clonality; later lesions appeared denser, more diverse.

Resections took place in Japan or China from about 2014 to 2018. Two lung cancer pathologists independently confirmed each histologic diagnosis. Germline loops: CDR1 SGHAT, CDR2 FQNNGV. CDR3 size: 17 residues. V lost 4 bases and J lost 4; bases outside the gene matches: 16. TCRdb's copy holds only in-frame clones and misses some; the assay was immunoSEQ multiplex PCR. Of some 10,000 clones listed, about 70% are singletons. V gene TRBV11-2 combines with J gene TRBJ2-7, with 7 bases lining up with TRBD1. Sequenced: FFPE normal lung tissue adjacent to the tumor. This sequence originates from a person in their sixties or seventies with lung adenocarcinoma. Some clones in this sample may be carry-over from other donors' samples. The CDR3 DNA is TGTGCCAGCAGCTCCCAGACGGCACCCCAGGGGGTTTACGAGCAGTACTTC. Translated: CASSSQTAPQGVYEQYF.